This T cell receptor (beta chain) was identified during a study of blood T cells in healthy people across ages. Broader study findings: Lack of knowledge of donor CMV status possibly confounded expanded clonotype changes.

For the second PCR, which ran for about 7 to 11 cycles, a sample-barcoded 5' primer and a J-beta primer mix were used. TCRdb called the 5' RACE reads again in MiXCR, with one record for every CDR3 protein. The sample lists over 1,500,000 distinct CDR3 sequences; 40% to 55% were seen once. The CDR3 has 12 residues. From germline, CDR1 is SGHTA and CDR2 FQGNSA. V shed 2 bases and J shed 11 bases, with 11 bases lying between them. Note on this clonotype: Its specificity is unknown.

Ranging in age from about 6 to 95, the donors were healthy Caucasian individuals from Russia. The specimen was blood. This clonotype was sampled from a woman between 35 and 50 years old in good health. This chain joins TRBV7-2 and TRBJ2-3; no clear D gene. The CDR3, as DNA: TGTGCCAGCAGCTTACCCGGAATGGGGCAGTATTTT. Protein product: CASSLPGMGQYF.